This is a list of T cell receptor beta chains from one sample in a study of T cell responses to AZD1222 COVID-19 vaccine. The data were produced by immunoSEQ multiplex PCR, yet TCRdb's version contains in-frame clones alone and is incomplete. The table shows more than 110,000 clones, with approximately 90% occurring only once. Material: peripheral blood, obtained on day 0 of AZD1222 vaccination. The receptors derive from an adult in good health. The CDR3 runs from the conserved cysteine through the conserved F or W. The order of the fields is clone size, D gene, J gene, V gene, CDR3 DNA, CDR3 protein. A D gene is named only where the DNA matches it firmly. Size is stated for part of the rows, as once, few or many counts, or as a class when the clone is expanded.

NA | TRBD2 | TRBJ2-7 | TRBV11-2 | TGTGCCAGCAGCTTTCGGGGACTAGCGGGCGACTACGAGCAGTACTTC | CASSFRGLAGDYEQYF
NA | NA | TRBJ2-5 | TRBV5-4 | TGTGCCAGCAGCTTGGACGAGACCCAGTACTTC | CASSLDETQYF
NA | NA | TRBJ1-1 | TRBV2 | TGTGCCAGCTTCTGGGAAGAAGAGACTGAAGCTTTCTTT | CASFWEEETEAFF
NA | NA | TRBJ2-2 | TRBV12-3/TRBV12-4 | TGTGCCAGCACAAAAGCTGGCGGGGAGCTGTTTTTT | CASTKAGGELFF
NA | NA | TRBJ2-7 | TRBV21-1 | TGTGCCAGCAGCAAAGTCGAGCGGGTGGAGTCCTACGAGCAGTACTTC | CASSKVERVESYEQYF
NA | TRBD1 | TRBJ2-2 | TRBV5-1 | TGCGCCAGCAGCCGAAAGGGACAGGGTGGGAACACCGGGGAGCTGTTTTTT | CASSRKGQGGNTGELFF
NA | NA | TRBJ1-5 | TRBV30 | TGTGCCTGGAGTGTAAGCAGGCTTAGCAATCAGCCCCAGCATTTT | CAWSVSRLSNQPQHF
NA | TRBD2 | TRBJ2-1 | TRBV2 | TGTGCCAGCGGGCTGGGCGGGAGCTCCTACAATGAGCAGTTCTTC | CASGLGGSSYNEQFF
NA | NA | TRBJ1-2 | TRBV27 | TGTGCCAGCTTTTTGGCCGGGTCGGGGCTTGGCTACACCTTC | CASFLAGSGLGYTF
NA | TRBD1 | TRBJ1-2 | TRBV11-2 | TGTGCCAGCTCAGGGGGGAACTATGGCTACACCTTC | CASSGGNYGYTF
NA | NA | TRBJ1-6 | TRBV18 | TGTGCCAGCTCACCACCTACCCCGGGGGGGTTTCACTCACCCCTCCACTTT | CASSPPTPGGFHSPLHF
once | NA | TRBJ1-3 | TRBV6-5 | TGTGCCAGCAGTTACCCACCGCGGGGAAACACCATATATTTT | CASSYPPRGNTIYF
NA | NA | TRBJ2-3 | TRBV9 | TGTGCCAGCAGCCCTCGGGGCAGCGGAACAGATACGCAGTATTTT | CASSPRGSGTDTQYF
NA | TRBD1 | TRBJ1-5 | TRBV30 | TGTGCCTGGAGTACCGGGACAGGGCCCGACAGGGCCCAGCATTTT | CAWSTGTGPDRAQHF
NA | NA | TRBJ1-5 | TRBV3-1/TRBV3-2 | TGTGCCAGCAGCCAAGATAATGGGGGGATCAATCAGCCCCAGCATTTT | CASSQDNGGINQPQHF
NA | NA | TRBJ1-3 | TRBV13 | TGTGCCAGCAGCTCCTATAGGTTGGCTGGAAACACCATATATTTT | CASSSYRLAGNTIYF
NA | NA | TRBJ2-3 | TRBV15 | TGTGCCACCAGCAGATCCCAGGGGGGAGGGCCGACAGATACGCAGTATTTT | CATSRSQGGGPTDTQYF
NA | NA | TRBJ2-2 | TRBV11-2 | TGTGCCAGCAGCTTAGAACTAAACACCGGGGAGCTGTTTTTT | CASSLELNTGELFF
few | NA | TRBJ2-7 | TRBV6-5 | TGTGCCAGCAGAAGCCGTCACCCAGGGCCCTACGAGCAGTACTTC | CASRSRHPGPYEQYF
NA | TRBD2 | TRBJ2-3 | TRBV9 | TGTGCCAGCAGCGTAGCGGGGGGGGCCACAGATACGCAGTATTTT | CASSVAGGATDTQYF
NA | NA | TRBJ2-5 | TRBV9 | TGTGCCAGCAGCGTAGCTGTTTCTAGCGCAGAGACCCAGTACTTC | CASSVAVSSAETQYF
NA | NA | TRBJ1-1 | TRBV10-3 | TGTGCCATCAGTGAGCCAGGAGTGAACACTGAAGCTTTCTTT | CAISEPGVNTEAFF
NA | TRBD2 | TRBJ2-7 | TRBV9 | TGTGCCAGCAGCGTAGGCCTAGCGGGAGGGCGCGAGCAGTACTTC | CASSVGLAGGREQYF
once | TRBD2 | TRBJ2-7 | TRBV9 | TGTGCCAGCAGCCCAAGAGGACTAGCGGGGGAGCAGTACTTC | CASSPRGLAGEQYF
NA | NA | TRBJ1-6 | TRBV30 | TGTGCCTGGATGAGGGTGGCATCACCCCTCCACTTT | CAWMRVASPLHF
NA | TRBD2 | TRBJ2-2 | TRBV11-2 | TGTGCCAGCAGTTCGGGGGGTTTTAGAGGGACCGGGGAGCTGTTTTTT | CASSSGGFRGTGELFF
NA | NA | TRBJ2-5 | TRBV6-5 | TGTGCCAGCACCAAGGGATACCAAGAGACCCAGTACTTC | CASTKGYQETQYF
NA | TRBD1 | TRBJ2-7 | TRBV18 | TGTGCCAGCTCGGGAACCGGGACAGGGTCTTACGAGCAGTACTTC | CASSGTGTGSYEQYF
NA | NA | TRBJ1-1 | TRBV2 | TGTGCCAGCAGTGTTGAGCTAATGAACACTGAAGCTTTCTTT | CASSVELMNTEAFF
NA | NA | TRBJ1-1 | TRBV5-1 | TGCGCCAGCAGCCCAGGGGTCCTCAACACTGAAGCTTTCTTT | CASSPGVLNTEAFF
NA | NA | TRBJ2-3 | TRBV11-2 | TGTGCCAGCAGCCCCGTTGGCACAGATACGCAGTATTTT | CASSPVGTDTQYF
once | NA | TRBJ1-5 | TRBV3-1/TRBV3-2 | TGTGCCAGCAGCCGATTTAGTCAGGGCAATCAGCCCCAGCATTTT | CASSRFSQGNQPQHF
many | TRBD1 | TRBJ1-1 | TRBV2 | TGTGCCAGCAGTTCTGACAGGGAGGTTGAAGCTTTCTTT | CASSSDREVEAFF
NA | TRBD1 | TRBJ2-7 | TRBV6-2/TRBV6-3 | TGTGCCAGCAGTTACTCAGGGACAGGGCAGCGAATCGAGCAGTACTTC | CASSYSGTGQRIEQYF
NA | NA | TRBJ1-1 | TRBV12-3/TRBV12-4 | TGTGCCAGCACGGATGCCATGAACACTGAAGCTTTCTTT | CASTDAMNTEAFF
NA | TRBD1 | TRBJ1-1 | TRBV19 | TGTGCCAGTAGGCGACAGGGTAGGAACACTGAAGCTTTCTTT | CASRRQGRNTEAFF
NA | NA | TRBJ1-6 | TRBV3-1/TRBV3-2 | TGTGCCAGCAGCCAAGACCCTGTTTATACCTCACCCCTCCACTTT | CASSQDPVYTSPLHF
NA | NA | TRBJ1-1 | TRBV10-3 | TGTGCCATCACCCCAATGAGTAACACTGAAGCTTTCTTT | CAITPMSNTEAFF
NA | TRBD1 | TRBJ1-1 | TRBV6-5 | TGTGCCAGCAGCCTCGGGACAGGGATGAACACTGAAGCTTTCTTT | CASSLGTGMNTEAFF
NA | TRBD1 | TRBJ1-6 | TRBV5-4 | TGTGCCAGCAGCGGAGACAGGGGGCGAAGGGATTCACCCCTCCACTTT | CASSGDRGRRDSPLHF
NA | NA | TRBJ1-2 | TRBV18 | TGTGCCAGCTCACCACAGGACGCCCGTGGGAGCTATGGCTACACCTTC | CASSPQDARGSYGYTF
NA | TRBD1 | TRBJ2-1 | TRBV29-1 | TGCAGCGTTGAGGCGACAGGGATCTACAATGAGCAGTTCTTC | CSVEATGIYNEQFF
NA | NA | TRBJ2-7 | TRBV5-1 | TGCGCCAGCAGCTTGTTGCCTAGCCTGAACTACGAGCAGTACTTC | CASSLLPSLNYEQYF
NA | NA | TRBJ2-7 | TRBV7-2 | TGTGCCAGCAGCTTAGGACCGCTCTCCTACGAGCAGTACTTC | CASSLGPLSYEQYF
few | TRBD1 | TRBJ1-5 | TRBV7-9 | TGTGCCAGCAGTTCCGGGACAGTGGGTAATCAGCCCCAGCATTTT | CASSSGTVGNQPQHF
NA | NA | TRBJ2-5 | TRBV29-1 | TGCAGCGTTAGGCAGGCCCTTCTGGAGACCCAGTACTTC | CSVRQALLETQYF
NA | TRBD1 | TRBJ1-4 | TRBV6-5 | TGTGCCAGCAGTTACTCTATCGGGACAGCTAATGAAAAACTGTTTTTT | CASSYSIGTANEKLFF
NA | NA | TRBJ2-7 | TRBV6-5 | TGTGCCAGCAGCCGGGGACCCTCATACGAGCAGTACTTC | CASSRGPSYEQYF
NA | NA | TRBJ2-1 | TRBV5-4 | TGTGCCAGCAGCTTGGTTGCCAGCCTAGACAATGAGCAGTTCTTC | CASSLVASLDNEQFF
NA | NA | TRBJ1-1 | TRBV7-9 | TGTGCCAGCACGAAGTCTTGGGACACTGAAGCTTTCTTT | CASTKSWDTEAFF
NA | TRBD2 | TRBJ2-2 | TRBV5-1 | TGCGCCAGCAGCCAGGGCTGGGGACTAGCGAACACCGGGGAGCTGTTTTTT | CASSQGWGLANTGELFF
NA | NA | TRBJ1-2 | TRBV7-8 | TGTGCCAGCAGCTCAGACGGGACTGAATATGGCTACACCTTC | CASSSDGTEYGYTF
NA | TRBD1 | TRBJ2-1 | TRBV5-1 | TGCGCCAGCAGGGCCGGGACAGGGGAGTACGGGAAGTTCTTC | CASRAGTGEYGKFF
NA | NA | TRBJ2-7 | TRBV4-2 | TGTGCCAGCAGCCACGGCAGGAGCTCCTACGAGCAGTACTTC | CASSHGRSSYEQYF
once | NA | TRBJ2-7 | TRBV15 | TGTGCCACCAGCACGGTAGGACGGGGGATCTCCTACGAGCAGTACTTC | CATSTVGRGISYEQYF
NA | NA | TRBJ1-5 | TRBV19 | TGTGCCAGTAGTACCCCCGTGTCGGGAATTGATCAGCCCCAGCATTTT | CASSTPVSGIDQPQHF
NA | NA | TRBJ2-3 | TRBV27 | TGTGCCAGCAGTTTAAGGAGGGAGAATACAGATACGCAGTATTTT | CASSLRRENTDTQYF
NA | NA | TRBJ2-3 | TRBV9 | TGTGCCAGCAGCGTAGCGGGGGAGCCTAGCACAGATACGCAGTATTTT | CASSVAGEPSTDTQYF
NA | NA | TRBJ2-3 | TRBV7-2 | TGTGCCAGCAGCACCGCCCCCTTCTCCACAGATACGCAGTATTTT | CASSTAPFSTDTQYF
NA | TRBD2 | TRBJ2-5 | TRBV5-1 | TGCGCCAGCAGCCGAGCCACTAGCGGTGAAGAGACCCAGTACTTC | CASSRATSGEETQYF